This entry lists 30 T cell receptor beta chains sequenced from one sample in a study of cytomegalovirus exposure and HLA in healthy donors (dated 2017 in TCRdb). The library was built by means of the immunoSEQ multiplex PCR assay. The multiplex PCR relied on a mix of 60 forward primers for TCR Vbeta segments and 13 reverse primers for TCR Jbeta segments. The table was pulled from immuneACCESS by TCRdb, which kept in-frame rearrangements only. Such tables lose some clones; where checked, under half of the loss comes from unresolved V genes, and the rest has no known cause. This sample gives some 120,000 clones in total; roughly 8.3% of them show up just once. The ten biggest clones cover less than 7% of the sample. The material sequenced was PBMCs. These receptors were collected from a man between 40 and 49 years old in good health and CMV-seronegative.

V usage is TRBV7-9 and J usage is TRBJ2-5; TRBD2 matches 9 bases. The junction had 11 bases not matched to a gene; V was cut back by 1 base and J by 5 bases. The CDR3 runs to 17 residues. Germline V gives CDR1 SEHNR, CDR2 FQNEAQ (reference sequence). CDR3 region: CASSLGVAGGAEETQYF. The CDR3 region has the DNA TGTGCCAGCAGCTTAGGAGTTGCGGGGGGGGCGGAGGAGACCCAGTACTTC.

In this sample, this clone turned up a few times. This CDR3 reads CASSEVFGQTNTEAFF. CDR3 DNA sequence: TGTGCCAGCAGTGAAGTGTTCGGACAGACGAACACTGAAGCTTTCTTT. The rearrangement uses TRBV2 and TRBJ1-1; TRBD1 might be the D (6 bases). There are 16 residues in the CDR3. V dropped 1 base and J dropped 1 base, with 13 bases sitting between them. CDR1 is SNHLY and CDR2 is FYNNEI in the germline V gene.

This chain joins TRBV7-5 and TRBJ2-3; no check of the table's D call, TRBD1, against the DNA was made. TRBV7-5 is a pseudogene. The CDR3 runs 16 residues. DNA for the CDR3: TGTGCCAGAAGTATCAGGGGCAGGGCGAGCACAGATACGCAGTATTTT. This translates into CARSIRGRASTDTQYF.

This clone was detected only a few times. The J gene is TRBJ1-2, the V gene TRBV5-1; 9 nucleotides align to TRBD1. V lost 3 bases, J lost 1 base, and 4 bases stayed unmatched. Per germline, CDR1 SGHRS and CDR2 YFSETQ. The CDR3 loop spans 15 amino acids. The CDR3 DNA sequence: TGCGCCAGCAGCTCCCGGACAGGGGATAACTATGGCTACACCTTC. The encoded protein is CASSSRTGDNYGYTF.

In this sample, this clone turned up a few times. Here the CDR3 reads CSSGTGETYGYTF. As DNA, the CDR3 is TGCAGCTCCGGGACAGGGGAAACATATGGCTACACCTTC. J is TRBJ1-2 and V is TRBV29-1, with 10 positions matching TRBD1. Germline lookup yields CDR1 SQVTM and CDR2 ANQGSEA. The CDR3 contains 13 residues. The V gene end was trimmed by 8 bases and the J gene end by 5 bases; junction bases not matched to a gene: 8.

This chain connects TRBV5-1 to TRBJ2-1, with 7 bases that match TRBD2. Germline values: CDR1 SGHRS, CDR2 YFSETQ. Trimming at V came to 0 bases and at J to 8 bases, leaving 14 bases not matched to a gene. This CDR3 is 17 amino acids long. This CDR3 is CASSLEIRRGVGDEQFF. The CDR3 DNA follows: TGCGCCAGCAGCTTGGAGATAAGACGGGGGGTGGGAGATGAGCAGTTCTTC.

This clone was counted a few times. The gene calls are TRBV5-8 and TRBJ1-4; D remains ambiguous. This CDR3 spans 15 amino acids. V was pared by 4 bases and J by 7 bases, with 17 bases between. Germline loops: CDR1 SGHTS, CDR2 YDEGEE. DNA for the CDR3: TGTGCCAGCAGCCCCATAATTGAGGGCAGTGAAAAACTGTTTTTT. It specifies CASSPIIEGSEKLFF.

In this sample, this clone turned up a few times. The chain uses TRBV10-3 and TRBJ2-3, with 8 bases aligning to TRBD1. Germline V gene data show CDR1 as ENHRY and CDR2 as SYGVKD. Trimming cost V 0 bases and J 8 bases; bases outside gene matches: 7. The CDR3 consists of 15 residues. The CDR3 sequence is CAISESPGGIVTQYF. DNA of the CDR3: TGTGCCATCAGTGAGTCGCCAGGGGGCATAGTTACGCAGTATTTT.

In its sample, this clone was seen a few times. This same CDR3 is encoded by further DNA sequences in the sample. This chain links TRBV5-4 with TRBJ2-5; 13 bases line up with TRBD2. Germline-derived CDR1 and CDR2 are SGHNT and YYREEE (reference sequence). The junction had 1 base not matched to a gene; V was cut back by 0 bases and J by 2 bases. The CDR3 extends over 16 amino acids. The CDR3: CASSLELAGGQETQYF. In DNA, the CDR3 is TGTGCCAGCAGCTTGGAACTAGCGGGGGGGCAAGAGACCCAGTACTTC.

The V and J genes are TRBV7-8 and TRBJ1-1, with 8 bases fitting TRBD1. Unmatched junction bases numbered 8, after V lost 5 bases and J lost 6 bases. Germline values: CDR1 SGHVS, CDR2 FQNEAQ. The CDR3 is made up of 14 amino acids. In DNA, the CDR3 is TGTGCCAGCAGCCGCGCGGACAGGGTCGCTGAAGCTTTCTTT. It is translated as CASSRADRVAEAFF. Using reference TRBV7-8 and TRBJ1-1 for the parts outside the CDR3, the full variable domain is GAGVSQSPRYKVAKRGQDVALRCDPISGHVSLFWYQQALGQGPEFLTYFQNEAQLDKSGLPSDRFFAERPEGSVSTLKIQRTQQEDSAVYLCASSRADRVAEAFFGQGTRLTVV.

As for this clone: Germline and junction disagree at one end, which may indicate a read error. The chain combines TRBV18 with TRBJ2-5, with no clear D. Germline V CDR1 and CDR2: KGHSH, LQKENI. The CDR3 loop spans 14 amino acids. The DNA for the CDR3 is TGTGCCAGCTCACCACAAGACAACCAAGAGATCCAGTACTTC. Its protein is CASSPQDNQEIQYF.

V is TRBV7-6 and J is TRBJ2-2; the D gene is possibly TRBD2 (6 bases). This CDR3 is built from 13 residues. CDR1 is SGHVS, CDR2 FNYEAQ, per germline. The V gene lost 0 bases and the J gene lost 13 bases, with 12 bases spanning the gap. The CDR3 sequence is CASSLAQAGRLFF. Here the CDR3 DNA reads TGTGCCAGCAGCTTAGCGCAGGCGGGACGGCTGTTTTTT. Drawing the rest from reference TRBV7-6 and TRBJ2-2, the complete variable domain is GAGVSQSPRYKVTKRGQDVALRCDPISGHVSLYWYRQALGQGPEFLTYFNYEAQQDKSGLPNDRFSAERPEGSISTLTIQRTEQRDSAMYRCASSLAQAGRLFFGEGSRLTVL.

This clone turned up a few times. The V gene is TRBV2, the J gene TRBJ2-5; maybe TRBD2 (6 bases). The V gene's germline CDR1 is SNHLY and CDR2 FYNNEI. CDR3 length: 13 amino acids. V was pared by 3 bases and J by 5 bases, with 10 bases between. CDR3 protein: CASSDAGRETQYF. CDR3 bases: TGTGCCAGCAGTGATGCAGGGAGGGAGACCCAGTACTTC.

This clone has more than one count but fewer than ten. J is TRBJ1-1 and V is TRBV27; 7 bases match TRBD1. The CDR3 runs 15 residues. V shed 5 bases, J shed 0 bases, and the junction held 6 bases outside the gene matches. Germline CDR1 and CDR2: MNHEY and SMNVEV (reference sequence). The CDR3 DNA sequence: TGTGCCAGCAGTCCTGGACAGGCGGTGAACACTGAAGCTTTCTTT. Translation: CASSPGQAVNTEAFF.

This clone showed up just a few times. V is TRBV9 and J is TRBJ1-2, with D possibly matching TRBD1 (6 bases). This CDR3 contains 15 residues. Germline V CDR1 and CDR2: SGDLS, YYNGEE. V was cut by 0 bases and J by 0 bases, with 9 bases left in between. CDR3 nucleotides: TGTGCCAGCAGCGTAGGGGACAACCCTAACTATGGCTACACCTTC. This encodes CASSVGDNPNYGYTF.

This rearrangement joins TRBV5-8 to TRBJ1-5; 7 nucleotides agree with TRBD1. Unmatched junction bases numbered 10, after V lost 4 bases and J lost 6 bases. Germline V gives CDR1 SGHTS, CDR2 YDEGEE. The CDR3 sequence is 15 residues long. The CDR3 DNA reads TGTGCCAGCAGCCGAGAGACAGGGACCGGTCAGCCCCAGCATTTT. Amino acids: CASSRETGTGQPQHF.

This clone was seen a handful of times. This rearrangement joins TRBV5-4 to TRBJ2-1; 9 bases agree with TRBD2. CDR1 and CDR2 (germline): SGHNT, YYREEE (reference sequence). This CDR3 spans 13 amino acids. V gave up 7 bases and J gave up 4 bases; unmatched junction bases: 3. CDR3 in DNA: TGTGCCAGCGGGCTAGCGGGGTACAATGAGCAGTTCTTC. Amino acid sequence: CASGLAGYNEQFF.

This clone was observed a few times. This chain uses TRBV5-4 with TRBJ2-2, with a tentative D call TRBD1 (6 bases). This CDR3 has 14 amino acids. V lost 3 bases, J lost 2 bases, and 8 bases lay in between. Germline V lookup: CDR1 SGHNT, CDR2 YYREEE (reference sequence). CDR3 amino acids: CASSWGPNTGELFF. The CDR3 DNA reads as TGTGCCAGCAGCTGGGGGCCAAACACCGGGGAGCTGTTTTTT.

This rearrangement joins TRBV4-1 to TRBJ1-2; a weak D match, TRBD1 (6 bases). Germline V gives CDR1 MGHRA, CDR2 YSYEKL. The V end was cut by 4 bases, the J end by 7 bases, with 16 bases between. The CDR3 consists of 14 residues. CDR3 protein: CASSPGPGASGYTF. CDR3 DNA sequence: TGCGCCAGCAGCCCCGGGCCAGGGGCAAGTGGCTACACCTTC.

This clone showed up just a few times. The chain links TRBV11-2 to TRBJ2-5, with D possibly matching TRBD2 (6 bases). V gave up 1 base and J gave up 5 bases, with 17 bases separating them. Germline loops: CDR1 SGHAT, CDR2 FQNNGV. There are 16 residues in the CDR3. The CDR3: CASSLVAGFGGETQYF. Here the CDR3 DNA reads TGTGCCAGCAGCTTAGTCGCGGGCTTCGGAGGGGAGACCCAGTACTTC.

This clone has more than one count but fewer than ten. The chain joins TRBV27 to TRBJ2-7, with D possibly matching TRBD2 (5 bases). Looked up from germline, CDR1 is MNHEY and CDR2 is SMNVEV (reference sequence). The V gene lost 2 bases and the J gene lost 4 bases, with 15 bases spanning the gap. There are 15 residues in the CDR3. The CDR3 coding sequence is TGTGCCAGCAGTTTAGGATCGCGGACTGGGTACGAGCAGTACTTC. Translated, it gives CASSLGSRTGYEQYF.

This clone appeared a few times. The chain recombines TRBV6-5 with TRBJ1-3; TRBD1 aligns across 10 bases. V was pared by 4 bases and J by 2 bases, with 2 bases of the junction left unmatched. CDR1 MNHEY and CDR2 SVGAGI come from the germline V gene. The CDR3 length is 15 residues. The CDR3 sequence is CASSWGTGAGNTIYF. The CDR3 DNA reads as TGTGCCAGCAGTTGGGGGACAGGGGCTGGAAACACCATATATTTT.

CDR3 sequence: CASSEALAGVTDTQYF. In nucleotides, the CDR3 is TGTGCCAGCAGTGAAGCTTTAGCGGGCGTCACAGATACGCAGTATTTT. The chain combines TRBV6-1 with TRBJ2-3; 7 bases fit TRBD2. After removal of 0 bases from V and 2 bases from J, the junction contained 5 bases not matched to a gene. The CDR3 runs to 16 residues. Germline loops: CDR1 MNHNS, CDR2 SASEGT.

DNA of the CDR3: TGTGCCAGCGGGGGGGACAGGGCCTACGAGCAGTACTTC. It is translated as CASGGDRAYEQYF. The chain has TRBV2 and TRBJ2-7, with 9 positions matching TRBD1. Losses at the gene ends were 8 bases for V and 2 bases for J; bases not matched to a gene: 4. Germline V gene data show CDR1 as SNHLY and CDR2 as FYNNEI. The CDR3 is made up of 13 amino acids.

This chain links TRBV6-1 with TRBJ2-1; unclear D gene. From germline, CDR1 is MNHNS and CDR2 SASEGT. Trimming stripped 9 bases from V and 4 bases from J, with 13 bases between. CDR3 size: 13 residues. The CDR3 nucleotides read TGTGCCAGTGTGGCGACTCTTTACAATGAGCAGTTCTTC. Translation gives CASVATLYNEQFF.

This clone occurred a few times. The chain carries TRBV19 and TRBJ2-7; a possible D gene is TRBD2 (6 bases). Germline V gene data show CDR1 as LNHDA and CDR2 as SQIVND (reference sequence). This CDR3 contains 14 residues. Trimming removed 6 bases at V and 4 bases at J, with 16 bases between. CDR3 nucleotides: TGTGCCAGTAGAAGTTGGGAGGCAGGGTACGAGCAGTACTTC. It codes for CASRSWEAGYEQYF.

A few counts support this clone. The CDR3 is CASIERRQGMNTEAFF. The CDR3 DNA is TGTGCCAGCATCGAGAGGCGGCAGGGGATGAACACTGAAGCTTTCTTT. The chain joins TRBV7-9 to TRBJ1-1, with a possible D match to TRBD1 (6 bases). In germline, CDR1 is SEHNR, CDR2 FQNEAQ (reference sequence). The ends were cut back, 7 bases at V and 0 bases at J, with 18 bases in the middle. This CDR3 is built from 16 residues.

The chain combines TRBV29-1 with TRBJ2-7; perhaps TRBD2 as D (6 bases). The CDR3 runs to 13 residues. Germline lookup yields CDR1 SQVTM and CDR2 ANQGSEA. Trimming cost V 5 bases and J 1 base, with 12 bases left between them. As DNA, the CDR3 is TGCAGCGTTCGGAGGGCTAATTCCTACGAGCAGTACTTC. It codes for CSVRRANSYEQYF.

This clone turned up a few times. V usage is TRBV5-1 and J usage is TRBJ2-7, with D tentatively TRBD1 (5 bases). V was clipped by 0 bases and J by 1 base, with 8 bases between them. Germline CDR1 and CDR2: SGHRS and YFSETQ. This CDR3 is built from 14 residues. CDR3 DNA sequence: TGCGCCAGCAGCTTGGACAGGCCTTCCTACGAGCAGTACTTC. Its protein is CASSLDRPSYEQYF.

This sequence joins TRBV11-1 and TRBJ1-2; TRBD1 matches 11 bases. Per the germline V gene, CDR1 is SGHAT and CDR2 is FQDESV (reference sequence). The CDR3 has 15 residues. Trimming removed 6 bases from V and 1 base from J; junction bases left unmatched: 4. The CDR3 region has the DNA TGTGCCAGCAGGGGGGGGACAGGGGGTAACTATGGCTACACCTTC. As protein: CASRGGTGGNYGYTF.